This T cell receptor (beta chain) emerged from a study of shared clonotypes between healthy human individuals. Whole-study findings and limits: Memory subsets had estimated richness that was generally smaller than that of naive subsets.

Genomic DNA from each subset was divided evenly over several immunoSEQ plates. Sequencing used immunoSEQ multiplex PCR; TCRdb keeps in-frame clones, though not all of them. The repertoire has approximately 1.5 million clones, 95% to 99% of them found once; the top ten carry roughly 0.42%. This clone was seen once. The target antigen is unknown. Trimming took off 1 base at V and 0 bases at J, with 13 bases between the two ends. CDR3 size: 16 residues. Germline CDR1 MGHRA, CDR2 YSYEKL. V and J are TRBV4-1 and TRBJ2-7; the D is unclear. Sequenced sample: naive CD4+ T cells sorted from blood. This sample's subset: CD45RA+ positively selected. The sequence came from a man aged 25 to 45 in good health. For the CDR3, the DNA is TGCGCCAGCAGCCAAGCACGTGCCGGGTACTCCTACGAGCAGTACTTC. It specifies CASSQARAGYSYEQYF.